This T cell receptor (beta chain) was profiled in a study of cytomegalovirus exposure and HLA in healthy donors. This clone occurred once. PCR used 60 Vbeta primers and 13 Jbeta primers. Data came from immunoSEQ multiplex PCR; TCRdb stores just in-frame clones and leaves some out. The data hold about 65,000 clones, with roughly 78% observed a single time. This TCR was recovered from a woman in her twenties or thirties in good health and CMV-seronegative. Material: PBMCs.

The CDR3 region is CASSPSGGAPYEQYF. CDR3 sequence (DNA): TGTGCCAGCAGCCCTAGCGGGGGGGCCCCCTACGAGCAGTACTTC. This chain joins TRBV7-9 and TRBJ2-7; 12 nucleotides line up with TRBD2. The CDR3 is 15 residues long. V was clipped by 5 bases and J by 2 bases; unmatched bases: 4. In germline, CDR1 is SEHNR, CDR2 FQNEAQ (reference sequence).